The sequence of this T cell receptor (beta chain) was determined in a study of T-cell memory formation after mild COVID-19. Study overall: TCR clusters were mostly donor specific.

Study-wide results and caveats: Researchers could not confirm that second-wave clones peaking on day 37 targeted SARS-CoV-2. Contracting CD8+ clones were enriched in EMRA, CD4+ mainly in CM and EM. A balance of CD4 and CD8 characterized clones contracting day 15 to 85, whereas later expanders leaned CD4+.

In the case of this clonotype: Its target is unknown.

TCRdb independently ran MiXCR on the 5' RACE reads; one entry per CDR3 protein. The data show 380,000 or so distinct CDR3 sequences, approximately 14% seen once. V gave up 4 bases and J gave up 2 bases; unmatched junction bases: 8. CDR1 SGHTA and CDR2 FQGTGA come from the germline V gene. This CDR3 comprises 16 residues. V gene TRBV7-3 combines with J gene TRBJ2-1; 7 bases are shared with TRBD1. The sample taken for sequencing was PBMCs or a T cell subset sorted from them (not recorded which). The receptor's source is a man aged 18 to 30 who had mild COVID-19 (a few samples of this study predate the infection). Cell type and time point are not known. CDR3 in amino acids: CASSSFPGTAYNEQFF. For the CDR3, the DNA is TGTGCCAGCAGCTCATTTCCCGGGACAGCCTACAATGAGCAGTTCTTC.